What follows is one T cell receptor (beta chain) and its context. Its target is not known. MiXCR was run by TCRdb on the 5' RACE reads, yielding one entry per CDR3 protein. The sample lists 50,000 to 55,000 distinct CDR3 sequences; about 9.7% were seen once. The sample originates from a study of early T cells in non-severe SARS-CoV-2 infection. With V trimmed by 0 bases and J by 0 bases, 3 bases remained unmatched. In germline, CDR1 is SGHNT, CDR2 YYREEE (reference sequence). The CDR3 extends over 15 amino acids. Study results and caveats: Clonotype matching in VDJdb favored anti-spike CD8 responses and did not capture private and CD4 specificities.

The chain is built from TRBV5-4 and TRBJ2-7; 7 bases map to TRBD2. The clonotype comes from an adult who was a healthcare worker with PCR-confirmed SARS-CoV-2 infection or an uninfected control (not recorded which). The specimen sequenced was whole blood. CDR3: CASSLGGGSSYEQYF. As DNA, the CDR3 is TGTGCCAGCAGCTTGGGGGGGGGAAGCTCCTACGAGCAGTACTTC.